What follows are 10 T cell receptor beta chains derived from one specimen sequenced in a study of blood T cell repertoires in COVID-19. Produced via immunoSEQ multiplex PCR; TCRdb's table is partial and in-frame only. The sample lists approximately 80,000 clones, 65% to 90% seen once, with roughly 40% in the top ten. Source material: peripheral blood. The receptor source for this set is a man of 80 years or more with acute or convalescent COVID-19.

V and J are TRBV9 and TRBJ2-2, with D possibly TRBD2 on 6 matching bases. Germline loops: CDR1 SGDLS, CDR2 YYNGEE. The CDR3 is 14 residues long. Trimming took off 2 bases at V and 6 bases at J, with 11 bases between the two ends. The CDR3 nucleotides read TGTGCCAGCAGCGTGGGAGGCCCCGCCGGGGAGCTGTTTTTT. Its protein product is CASSVGGPAGELFF.

The sample holds a few counts of this clone. This rearrangement joins TRBV2 to TRBJ2-7; D is possibly TRBD2 (6 bases). The CDR3 runs to 15 residues. V was pared by 5 bases and J by 4 bases, with 18 bases between. Germline V gene sequence: CDR1 SNHLY, CDR2 FYNNEI. This CDR3 reads CASSRDSQPIYEQYF. The CDR3 nucleotides read TGTGCCAGCAGTCGGGACTCCCAACCTATTTACGAGCAGTACTTC.

CDR3 DNA: TGTGCCAGCAGTTCTCCGACAGCCCCGAAGGCCGGGGAGCTGTTTTTT. It specifies CASSSPTAPKAGELFF. This chain uses TRBV28 with TRBJ2-2, with D perhaps TRBD1 (5 bases). V lost 4 bases, J lost 6 bases, and 18 bases lay in between. This CDR3 is 16 amino acids long. Germline loops: CDR1 MDHEN, CDR2 SYDVKM. The whole variable domain, remainder taken from reference TRBV28 and TRBJ2-2, is DVKVTQSSRYLVKRTGEKVFLECVQDMDHENMFWYRQDPGLGLRLIYFSYDVKMKEKGDIPEGYSVSREKKERFSLILESASTNQTSMYLCASSSPTAPKAGELFFGEGSRLTVL.

This clone was found a few times. This chain links TRBV5-5 with TRBJ1-1; weak D call: TRBD1 (6 bases). This CDR3 contains 15 residues. Deletions cut 2 bases from V and 1 base from J, with 12 bases between. The germline V gene encodes CDR1 SGHKS and CDR2 YYEKEE (reference sequence). The CDR3 reads CASSFTWTANTEAFF. The CDR3 coding sequence is TGTGCCAGCAGCTTTACGTGGACAGCGAACACTGAAGCTTTCTTT.

The genes are TRBV27 and TRBJ2-7, with TRBD2 identical over 10 bases. CDR3 length equals 15 residues. Germline V gene lookup returns CDR1 MNHEY and CDR2 SMNVEV (reference sequence). V shed 5 bases and J 4 bases; nucleotides not matched to a gene: 8. The CDR3 nucleotides are TGTGCCAGCAGTCCGAGCGGGAGGGCCGGATACGAGCAGTACTTC. Translating it yields CASSPSGRAGYEQYF.

This clone was seen a single time. This chain's CDR3 is CASSFGTGSEQYF. For the CDR3, the DNA is TGCGCCAGCAGTTTCGGGACAGGCTCCGAGCAGTACTTC. J is TRBJ2-7 and V is TRBV10-2, with 8 positions matching TRBD1. J gave up 6 bases and V 5 bases, and 6 bases lay outside the gene matches. The V gene's germline CDR1 is WSHSY and CDR2 SAAADI. CDR3 length equals 13 residues.

This chain links TRBV6-5 with TRBJ1-4; 8 bases fit TRBD1. The CDR3 is 15 residues long. With V trimmed by 6 bases and J by 6 bases, 9 bases remained unmatched. The germline V gene has CDR1 MNHEY and CDR2 SVGAGI. The CDR3 loop reads CASRQNRGGYEKLFF. The CDR3 DNA is TGTGCCAGCAGACAGAACAGGGGGGGTTATGAAAAACTGTTTTTT.

This clone was recorded once. V gene TRBV12-3 or TRBV12-4 combines with J gene TRBJ1-5; tentatively, D is TRBD1 (6 bases). The CDR3 has 13 residues. V was trimmed by 2 bases and J by 4 bases, leaving 6 bases between them. Written as DNA, the CDR3 is TGTGCCAGCAGTTTAACAGGGAATCAGCCCCAGCATTTT. Its protein is CASSLTGNQPQHF.

This chain connects TRBV7-9 to TRBJ1-4; maybe TRBD1 (5 bases). Trimming took off 6 bases at V and 6 bases at J, with 26 bases between the two ends. CDR1 is SEHNR and CDR2 is FQNEAQ in the germline V gene (reference sequence). The CDR3 runs to 18 residues. The CDR3 DNA reads TGTGCCAGCAGTTTTGACAGAGCAACTAATGAAAACCATGAAAAACTGTTTTTT. This translates into CASSFDRATNENHEKLFF. Looking up the rest from reference TRBV7-9 and TRBJ1-4 gives the full variable domain: DTGVSQNPRHKITKRGQNVTFRCDPISEHNRLYWYRQTLGQGPEFLTYFQNEAQLEKSRLLSDRFSAERPKGSFSTLEIQRTEQGDSAMYLCASSFDRATNENHEKLFFGSGTQLSVL.

The rearrangement links TRBV13 to TRBJ2-1, with 14 bases that match TRBD2. The CDR3 has 15 amino acids. Unmatched junction bases numbered 4, after V lost 5 bases and J lost 7 bases. Germline CDR1 reads PRHDT; CDR2 reads FYEKMQ (reference sequence). CDR3 in amino acids: CASSAGLAGENEQFF. The CDR3 DNA is TGTGCCAGCAGCGCGGGACTAGCGGGAGAAAATGAGCAGTTCTTC.